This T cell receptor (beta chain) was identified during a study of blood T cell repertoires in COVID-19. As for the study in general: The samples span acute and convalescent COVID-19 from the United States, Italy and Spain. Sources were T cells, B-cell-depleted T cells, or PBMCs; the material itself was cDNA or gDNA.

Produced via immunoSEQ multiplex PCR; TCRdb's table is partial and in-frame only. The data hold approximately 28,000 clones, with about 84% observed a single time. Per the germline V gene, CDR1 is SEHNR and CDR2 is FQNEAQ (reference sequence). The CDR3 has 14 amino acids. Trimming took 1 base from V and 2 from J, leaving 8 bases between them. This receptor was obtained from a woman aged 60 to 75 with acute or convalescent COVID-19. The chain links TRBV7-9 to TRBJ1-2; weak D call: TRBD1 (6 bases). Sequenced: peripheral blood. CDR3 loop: CASSLEGGNYGYTF. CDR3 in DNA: TGTGCCAGCAGCTTAGAGGGGGGGAACTATGGCTACACCTTC.